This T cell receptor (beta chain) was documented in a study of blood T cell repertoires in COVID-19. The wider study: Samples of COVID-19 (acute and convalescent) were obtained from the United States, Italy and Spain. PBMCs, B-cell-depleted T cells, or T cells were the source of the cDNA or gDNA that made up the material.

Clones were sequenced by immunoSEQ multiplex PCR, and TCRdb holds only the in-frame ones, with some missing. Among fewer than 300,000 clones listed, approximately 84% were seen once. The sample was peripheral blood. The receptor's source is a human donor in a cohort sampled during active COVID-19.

CDR3: CATSRADGLEDGELFF. As DNA, the CDR3 is TGTGCCACCAGCAGAGCCGACGGCCTCGAGGACGGGGAGCTGTTTTTT. The genes are TRBV15 and TRBJ2-2; no definite D call. The V and J ends lost 1 base and 7 bases respectively, with 16 bases between them. Germline-derived CDR1 and CDR2 are LNHNV and YYDKDF (reference sequence). The CDR3 is 16 residues long.